This T cell receptor beta chain was recovered during a study of kidney transplant recipient with SARS-CoV-2 infection. This clonotype was counted many times. V lost 5 bases and J 4 bases, leaving 23 bases between the germline ends. The germline CDR1 and CDR2 sequences are MNHNY and SVGAGI (reference sequence). This CDR3 spans 17 amino acids. MiXCR was run by TCRdb on the reads, yielding one entry per CDR3 protein. The sample carries 250,000 or so distinct CDR3 sequences, around 30% recorded once. Sequencing used a blood sample, obtained at baseline and between days 110 and 120 from a kidney transplant recipient. V usage is TRBV6-6 and J usage is TRBJ1-2; weak D call: TRBD1 (6 bases). The clonotype comes from a male patient aged 25-45 years who had COVID-19 and was a kidney transplant recipient. The T cells may partly be graft donor cells. The DNA of the CDR3 is TGTGCCAGCAGTGGCGAGACAGGTGGGAGAAAGACCTATGGCTACACCTTC. Protein sequence: CASSGETGGRKTYGYTF.